Included here is one T cell receptor beta chain sequence, with context. What it recognizes is unknown. The entry originates in a study of yellow fever vaccine responses in identical twins. Overall study results and limits: Each twin's T cell response to the vaccine was reported to look partly convergent and partly personalized.

TCRdb independently ran MiXCR on the RT-PCR reads; one entry per CDR3 protein. The sample consists of under 2,000 distinct CDR3 sequences, 70% to 90% of them appearing once. This TCR was recovered from a woman between 18 and 30 years old who received the yellow fever vaccine. The sequencing here drew on T cells from blood (PBMCs), unsorted or a sorted subset (not recorded which), taken before or after yellow fever vaccination (not recorded which).

The CDR3 DNA reads as TGCGCGTCGAACAGGGACCAGACGGGGTCCGAGCAGTACTTC. This sequence encodes CASNRDQTGSEQYF. The V gene is TRBV10-1, the J gene TRBJ2-7; TRBD1 is a possible D gene (6 bases). This CDR3 is built from 14 residues. The germline V gene has CDR1 WNHNN and CDR2 SYGVQD (reference sequence).